This record looks at one T cell receptor beta chain sequence and its context. The germline gene is not matched at one end of the junction; a read error may be the cause. The germline V gene encodes CDR1 LGHDT and CDR2 YNNKEL (reference sequence). The CDR3 has 18 residues. The source of the sample is a study of kidney transplant recipient with SARS-CoV-2 infection. One entry per CDR3 protein results from TCRdb running MiXCR on the reads. This table has fewer than 250,000 distinct CDR3 sequences, about 30% appearing once. J is TRBJ2-2 and V is TRBV3-1, with D perhaps matching TRBD2 (5 bases). The specimen was a blood sample, collected at baseline and on day 111 from a kidney transplant recipient. The TCR comes from a male patient between 25 and 39 years old who had COVID-19 and was a kidney transplant recipient. Some T cells may have originated in the graft donor. The CDR3 DNA sequence: TGTGCCAGCAGCACTTATGATCCCATTTCAGGCTTGACCGGGGAGCTGGTTTTT. Amino acid sequence: CASSTYDPISGLTGELVF.